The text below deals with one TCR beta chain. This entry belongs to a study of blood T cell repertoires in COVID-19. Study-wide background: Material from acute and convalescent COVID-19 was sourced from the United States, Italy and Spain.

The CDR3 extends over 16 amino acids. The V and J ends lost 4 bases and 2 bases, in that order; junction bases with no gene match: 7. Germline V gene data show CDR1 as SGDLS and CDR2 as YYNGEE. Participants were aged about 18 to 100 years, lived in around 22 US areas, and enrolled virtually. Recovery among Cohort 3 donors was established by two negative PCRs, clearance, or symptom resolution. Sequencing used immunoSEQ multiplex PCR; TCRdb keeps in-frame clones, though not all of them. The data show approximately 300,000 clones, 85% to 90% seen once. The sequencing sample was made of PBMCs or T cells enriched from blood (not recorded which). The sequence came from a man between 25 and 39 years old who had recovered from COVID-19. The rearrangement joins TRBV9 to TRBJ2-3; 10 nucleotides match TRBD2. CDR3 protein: CASSIRTSGITDTQYF. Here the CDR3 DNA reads TGTGCCAGCAGCATCCGGACTAGCGGAATCACAGATACGCAGTATTTT.